These T cell receptor beta chains were read from a single sample in a study of shared clonotypes between healthy human individuals. TCRdb's table, derived via immunoSEQ multiplex PCR, lists solely in-frame clones and lacks some. The table includes about 960,000 clones, approximately 76% detected once. Sample: memory CD4+ T cells sorted from blood. Every receptor here comes from a man younger than 35 in good health. Both conserved end residues are part of each CDR3. D genes are given only for firm matches. Size is omitted from some rows. Given values are once, few, many or a class for expanded clones.

NA | TRBJ2-5 | NA | TRBV30 | TGTGCCTGGGGTCGTCCCACGTTTGGCCGAGAGACCCAGTACTTC | CAWGRPTFGRETQYF
NA | TRBJ2-5 | TRBD1 | TRBV4-3 | TGCGCCAGCAGCCGAAACAGGGGGCCAGAGACCCAGTACTTC | CASSRNRGPETQYF
NA | TRBJ2-3 | NA | TRBV5-1 | TGCGCCAGCAGCTTGAGTTTTTTGTCGGGGACAGATACGCAGTATTTT | CASSLSFLSGTDTQYF
NA | TRBJ1-2 | NA | TRBV7-9 | TGTGCCAGCAGCCTGGGGACAAACTATGGCTACACCTTC | CASSLGTNYGYTF
NA | TRBJ2-3 | TRBD1 | TRBV28 | TGTGCCAGCAGCACCGGGACAGGGGGGTACGATACGCAGTATTTT | CASSTGTGGYDTQYF
NA | TRBJ2-7 | TRBD2 | TRBV7-2 | TGTGCCAGCAGCTTAGGACTAGCGAGTACCTACGAGCAGTACTTC | CASSLGLASTYEQYF
few | TRBJ2-4 | NA | TRBV6-6 | TGTGCCAGCAGTTACGGACTCCTGTCCAAAAACATTCAGTACTTC | CASSYGLLSKNIQYF
NA | TRBJ2-3 | TRBD2 | TRBV5-1 | TGCGCCAGCAGCGAAGGGACTAGCGGGGGGACTAGCACAGATACGCAGTATTTT | CASSEGTSGGTSTDTQYF
NA | TRBJ1-1 | NA | TRBV7-8 | TGTGCCAGCAGCTTACGAGGCAGGACGATGAACACTGAAGCTTTCTTT | CASSLRGRTMNTEAFF
NA | TRBJ1-1 | NA | TRBV7-9 | TGTGCCAGCAGCTTAGTTCAGGGGACTGAAGCTTTCTTT | CASSLVQGTEAFF
few | TRBJ1-6 | TRBD1 | TRBV5-6 | TGTGCCAGCAGCAACGGACAGGGGCTGGGGAATTCACCCCTCCACTTT | CASSNGQGLGNSPLHF
NA | TRBJ2-7 | NA | TRBV10-3 | TGTGCCATCAGGGTTGAGAGTCCCAACGAGCAGTACTTC | CAIRVESPNEQYF
NA | TRBJ2-1 | TRBD2 | TRBV11-2 | TGTGCCAGCAGCCAGGGACTAGCGTTGACCTACAATGAGCAGTTCTTC | CASSQGLALTYNEQFF
NA | TRBJ1-1 | TRBD1 | TRBV9 | TGTGCCAGCAGCGGGACAGGCACGAACACTGAAGCTTTCTTT | CASSGTGTNTEAFF
NA | TRBJ1-2 | NA | TRBV7-9 | TGTGCCAGCAGCTTTGACAGAACCTTTAACTATGGCTACACCTTC | CASSFDRTFNYGYTF
few | TRBJ1-4 | NA | TRBV2 | TGTGCCAGCAGTGAGAAAAAAGGGGCGATAGAAAAACTGTTTTTT | CASSEKKGAIEKLFF
once | TRBJ1-4 | NA | TRBV28 | TGTGCCACCGTTACGGGGAATGAAAAACTGTTTTTT | CATVTGNEKLFF
once | TRBJ1-2 | TRBD1 | TRBV5-4 | TGTGCCAGCAGCTTCGGGACAGACGCTTTAGGTGGCTACACCTTC | CASSFGTDALGGYTF
NA | TRBJ1-2 | TRBD1 | TRBV30 | TGTGCCTGGAGTGTACCCGGGACAGGGGGTAGAGGCTACACCTTC | CAWSVPGTGGRGYTF
once | TRBJ1-6 | TRBD1 | TRBV5-1 | TGCGCCAGCAGCACATCACCATCGACGACAGGGAGGACAGGGGATTATTCACCCCTCCACTTT | CASSTSPSTTGRTGDYSPLHF
NA | TRBJ2-4 | NA | TRBV30 | TGTGCCTGGAGTGTAAAAGGAGCGGTAGCCAAAAACATTCAGTACTTC | CAWSVKGAVAKNIQYF
NA | TRBJ2-2 | NA | TRBV10-3 | TGTGCCATCAGCACTACCGGGGAGCTGTTTTTT | CAISTTGELFF
NA | TRBJ1-5 | NA | TRBV2 | TGTGCCAGCAGTGGAAGGACTCTTAATCAGCCCCAGCATTTT | CASSGRTLNQPQHF
few | TRBJ2-3 | TRBD2 | TRBV30 | TGTGCCTGGAGTTCTAGCGGGGGGGGCACGAATACGCAGTATTTT | CAWSSSGGGTNTQYF
many | TRBJ1-3 | NA | TRBV28 | TGTGCCAGCAAGGAGACAGTCCGCGACTCTGGAAACACCATATATTTT | CASKETVRDSGNTIYF
NA | TRBJ2-2 | NA | TRBV29-1 | TGCAGCTGGACTGGGCCCACCGGGGAGCTGTTTTTT | CSWTGPTGELFF
once | TRBJ2-1 | TRBD2 | TRBV4-1 | TGCGCCAGCAGCCCATACGGACTAGCGGGAGGGCAAAACAATGAGCAGTTCTTC | CASSPYGLAGGQNNEQFF
NA | TRBJ1-2 | TRBD1 | TRBV5-6 | TGTGCCAGCAGCGTTGGGACAGGGAGGACCTATGGCTACACCTTC | CASSVGTGRTYGYTF